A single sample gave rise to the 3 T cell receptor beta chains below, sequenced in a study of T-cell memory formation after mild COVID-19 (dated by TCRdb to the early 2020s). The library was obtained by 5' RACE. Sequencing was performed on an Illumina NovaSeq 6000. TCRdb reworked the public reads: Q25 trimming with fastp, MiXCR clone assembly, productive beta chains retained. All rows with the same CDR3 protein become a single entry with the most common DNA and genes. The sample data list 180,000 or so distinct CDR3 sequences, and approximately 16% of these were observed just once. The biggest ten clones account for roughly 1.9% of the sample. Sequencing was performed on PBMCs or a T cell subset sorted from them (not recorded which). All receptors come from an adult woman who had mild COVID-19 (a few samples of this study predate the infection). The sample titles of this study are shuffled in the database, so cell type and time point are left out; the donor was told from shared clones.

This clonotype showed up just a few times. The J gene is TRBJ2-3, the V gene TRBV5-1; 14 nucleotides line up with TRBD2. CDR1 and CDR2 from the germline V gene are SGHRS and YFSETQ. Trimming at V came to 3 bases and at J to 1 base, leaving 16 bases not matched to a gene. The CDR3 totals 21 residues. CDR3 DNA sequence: TGCGCCAGCAGCTCTCGGAGGGGACTAGCGGGAGCTAACTCCGGCACAGATACGCAGTATTTT. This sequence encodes CASSSRRGLAGANSGTDTQYF.

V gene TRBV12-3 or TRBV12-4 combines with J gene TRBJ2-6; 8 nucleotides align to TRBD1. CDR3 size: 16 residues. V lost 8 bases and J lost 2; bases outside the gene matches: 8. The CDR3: CASGGQGRTGANVLTF. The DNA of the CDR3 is TGTGCCAGCGGAGGACAGGGTCGTACTGGGGCCAACGTCCTGACTTTC.

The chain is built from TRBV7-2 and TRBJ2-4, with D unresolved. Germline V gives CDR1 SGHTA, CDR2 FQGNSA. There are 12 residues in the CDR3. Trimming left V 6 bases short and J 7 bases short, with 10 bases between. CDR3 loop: CASRSDTNIQYF. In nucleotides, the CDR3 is TGTGCCAGCAGGAGTGACACGAACATTCAGTACTTC.